The rows below give T cell receptor beta chains drawn from one sample of a study of T cell responses to AZD1222 COVID-19 vaccine. Profiling relied on immunoSEQ multiplex PCR, and the TCRdb table lists in-frame clones only, not all of them. This sample yields approximately 160,000 clones, of which 85% to 95% are seen a single time; around 0.96% belongs to the top ten. The specimen was peripheral blood, collected on day 0 of AZD1222 vaccination. The source is an adult in good health. CDR3s include the opening cysteine and the closing phenylalanine or tryptophan. D genes are given only for firm matches. Part of the rows lack a size; the others show once, few, many or a class for expanded clones.

j_call,clone_size,v_call,d_call,cdr3_aa,cdr3_nt
TRBJ2-3,-,TRBV10-3,-,CATVYEPGTTDTQYF,TGTGCCACCGTCTACGAACCCGGGACCACAGATACGCAGTATTTT
TRBJ1-3,-,TRBV30,TRBD1,CAWRGDRARSGNTIYF,TGTGCCTGGAGAGGGGACAGGGCCCGCTCTGGAAACACCATATATTTT
TRBJ1-1,-,TRBV20-1,-,CSARSTEAFF,TGCAGTGCTAGAAGCACTGAAGCTTTCTTT
TRBJ2-3,-,TRBV3-1/TRBV3-2,TRBD2,CASSPTSGGPDVEYF,TGTGCCAGCAGCCCGACTAGCGGGGGCCCGGATGTGGAGTATTTT
TRBJ1-1,-,TRBV11-3,TRBD1,CASSFAGTANTEAFF,TGTGCCAGCAGCTTCGCCGGGACAGCGAACACTGAAGCTTTCTTT
TRBJ1-1,-,TRBV18,-,CASSPGPSQEAFF,TGTGCCAGCTCACCGGGACCGAGCCAAGAAGCTTTCTTT
TRBJ1-6,-,TRBV5-1,-,CASSSQQGLGNSPLHF,TGCGCCAGCAGCTCGCAACAGGGTTTGGGTAATTCACCCCTCCACTTT
TRBJ2-5,-,TRBV19,-,CASSILARETQYF,TGTGCCAGTAGTATACTAGCGCGGGAGACCCAGTACTTC
TRBJ2-1,-,TRBV2,-,CASSRTSIYNEQFF,TGTGCCAGCAGCCGCACCTCCATTTACAATGAGCAGTTCTTC
TRBJ1-2,-,TRBV2,-,CASSELGITNYGYTF,TGTGCCAGCAGTGAATTGGGTATCACTAACTATGGCTACACCTTC
TRBJ1-5,-,TRBV30,-,CAWSLPAQPQHF,TGTGCCTGGAGTTTACCAGCTCAGCCCCAGCATTTT
TRBJ2-2,once,TRBV14,-,CASSQDYNTGELFF,TGTGCCAGCAGCCAAGATTACAACACCGGGGAGCTGTTTTTT
TRBJ2-1,-,TRBV19,TRBD2,CASSRGGSSYNEQFF,TGTGCCAGTAGTAGGGGGGGGAGCTCCTACAATGAGCAGTTCTTC
TRBJ1-2,few,TRBV6-4,-,CASSSYYYGYTF,TGTGCCAGCAGTTCGTACTACTATGGCTACACCTTC
TRBJ1-4,-,TRBV4-2,-,CASSQVRGPTNEKLFF,TGTGCCAGCAGCCAAGTCCGGGGGCCAACTAATGAAAAACTGTTTTTT
TRBJ1-2,-,TRBV29-1,-,CSVARPANYGYTF,TGCAGCGTTGCCAGGCCAGCTAACTATGGCTACACCTTC
TRBJ1-6,-,TRBV7-9,-,CASSPLNGFASPLHF,TGTGCCAGCAGCCCGTTGAATGGTTTTGCCTCACCCCTCCACTTT
TRBJ1-5,-,TRBV4-2,-,CASSQDKWQPQHF,TGTGCCAGCAGCCAAGATAAATGGCAGCCCCAGCATTTT
TRBJ1-2,-,TRBV9,-,CASSVAPGNYGYTF,TGTGCCAGCAGCGTAGCTCCGGGTAACTATGGCTACACCTTC
TRBJ2-7,once,TRBV4-1,-,CASSQTYRDSYEQYF,TGCGCCAGCAGCCAGACCTATAGGGACTCCTACGAGCAGTACTTC
TRBJ1-5,-,TRBV29-1,-,CSVSDFNQPQHF,TGCAGCGTTTCAGATTTCAATCAGCCCCAGCATTTT
TRBJ1-4,medium-sized,TRBV4-3,-,CASSQVRWNPGEKLFF,TGCGCCAGCAGCCAAGTCCGATGGAACCCCGGCGAAAAACTGTTTTTT
TRBJ1-1,-,TRBV5-1,-,CASSNPPDTEAFF,TGCGCCAGCAGTAATCCGCCCGACACTGAAGCTTTCTTT
TRBJ1-5,-,TRBV6-5,TRBD1,CASRGPGQGSQPQHF,TGTGCCAGCAGGGGACCGGGACAGGGGTCTCAGCCCCAGCATTTT
TRBJ2-1,-,TRBV4-1,TRBD2,CASSQGPGLAGAWFF,TGCGCCAGCAGCCAAGGTCCAGGACTAGCGGGTGCGTGGTTCTTC
TRBJ2-5,-,TRBV7-6,TRBD1,CASRGGTGDLETQYF,TGTGCCAGCAGGGGAGGGACAGGGGACTTAGAGACCCAGTACTTC
TRBJ1-5,-,TRBV28,-,CASSRGTPNQPQHF,TGTGCCAGCAGCCGCGGGACACCGAATCAGCCCCAGCATTTT
TRBJ1-5,-,TRBV6-1,TRBD1,CASSEARGPGNQPQHF,TGTGCCAGCAGTGAAGCAAGGGGGCCAGGCAATCAGCCCCAGCATTTT
TRBJ1-2,-,TRBV3-1/TRBV3-2,-,CASSPGTPEFVYGYTF,TGTGCCAGCAGCCCCGGGACTCCCGAATTTGTCTATGGCTACACCTTC
TRBJ1-5,once,TRBV19,-,CASSIGNQPQHF,TGTGCCAGTAGTATAGGGAATCAGCCCCAGCATTTT
TRBJ2-1,-,TRBV27,TRBD2,CASSYTGGYNEQFF,TGTGCCAGCAGCTACACGGGGGGGTACAATGAGCAGTTCTTC
TRBJ1-2,-,TRBV5-1,TRBD1,CASSPGTGGYGYTF,TGCGCCAGCAGCCCGGGGACAGGGGGGTATGGCTACACCTTC
TRBJ1-4,-,TRBV6-5,-,CASFGGGSGEKLFF,TGTGCCAGCTTCGGGGGTGGTTCGGGTGAAAAACTGTTTTTT
TRBJ2-1,-,TRBV5-1,TRBD1,CASSLFPGGQSGADEQFF,TGCGCCAGCAGCTTGTTTCCAGGGGGTCAATCCGGGGCAGATGAGCAGTTCTTC
TRBJ2-4,-,TRBV6-5,-,CASSYSISGQNIQYF,TGTGCCAGCAGTTACTCGATTAGCGGACAGAACATTCAGTACTTC